This TCR beta chain was documented in a study of regulatory T cells in long-lasting Graves disease. This clonotype was counted many times. Relying on iRepertoire HTBI primers and Arm-PCR of CDR3 regions, the team built TCR beta libraries. TCRdb analysed the multiplex PCR reads with MiXCR anew, one entry per CDR3 protein. Here the sample spans roughly 320,000 distinct CDR3 sequences, roughly 17% being singletons. Germline V CDR1 and CDR2: DFQATT, SNEGSKA (reference sequence). Trimming took off 3 bases at V and 1 base at J, with 17 bases between the two ends. The CDR3 consists of 16 residues. Time point denoted: newly diagnosed GD, antithyroid drugs for less than 3 months. The TCR library used RNA extracted from PBMCs. The same specimen was also included in a second study, on T cells in Graves' hyperthyroidism and ophthalmopathy.

The material sequenced was peripheral blood mononuclear cells (PBMCs), taken at new diagnosis, from a patient treated with antithyroid drugs. This receptor was taken from a man aged 40-49 years with Graves disease. This chain uses TRBV20-1 with TRBJ2-3; D is perhaps TRBD2 (7 bases). The CDR3 sequence: CSASSGGPQGTDTQYF. CDR3 DNA: TGCAGTGCTAGTTCGGGGGGCCCCCAGGGCACAGATACGCAGTATTTT.